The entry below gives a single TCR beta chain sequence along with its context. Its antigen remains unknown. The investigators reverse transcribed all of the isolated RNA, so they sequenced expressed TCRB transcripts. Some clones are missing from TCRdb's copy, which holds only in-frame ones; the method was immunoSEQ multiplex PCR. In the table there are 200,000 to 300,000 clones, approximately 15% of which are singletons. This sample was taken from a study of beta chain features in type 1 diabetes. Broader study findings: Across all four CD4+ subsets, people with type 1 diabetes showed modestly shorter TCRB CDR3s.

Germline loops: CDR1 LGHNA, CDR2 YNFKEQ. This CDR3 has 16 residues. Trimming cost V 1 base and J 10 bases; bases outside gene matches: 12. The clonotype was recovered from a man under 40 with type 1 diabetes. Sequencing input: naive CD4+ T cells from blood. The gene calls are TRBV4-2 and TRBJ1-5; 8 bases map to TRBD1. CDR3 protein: CASSQGGGQEIEPQHF. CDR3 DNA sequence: TGTGCCAGCAGCCAAGGAGGGGGACAGGAGATTGAACCCCAGCATTTT.